The present T cell receptor (beta chain) was sequenced within a study of blood T cell repertoires in COVID-19. Here immunoSEQ multiplex PCR was the method, and the copy in TCRdb shows in-frame clones only, minus some. The repertoire has roughly 200,000 clones, about 86% of them found once; the top ten carry roughly 6.2%. Germline lookup yields CDR1 SGHAT and CDR2 FQNNGV. CDR3 length: 16 amino acids. V lost 5 bases to trimming and J lost 2 bases, with 17 bases between them. V is TRBV11-2 and J is TRBJ2-3, with a tentative D call TRBD2 (7 bases). Sequenced sample: peripheral blood. The sequence was collected from a man between 60 and 75 years old who had recovered from COVID-19. CDR3 DNA: TGTGCCAGCAGCCGGGGGGCGGGATTAACCACAGATACGCAGTATTTT. Its translation is CASSRGAGLTTDTQYF.